This T cell receptor (beta chain) was profiled in a study of identical twins. Each donor was a healthy Caucasian. Template switching created a universal primer site, and the cDNA included unique molecular identifiers. TCRdb analysed the 5' RACE reads with MiXCR anew, one entry per CDR3 protein. In the table there are about 720,000 distinct CDR3 sequences, around 8.6% of which are singletons. In addition, the sample was reused for a study of yellow fever vaccine responses in identical twins.

The TCR was taken from a woman aged 18-30 years in good health. The sequenced sample consisted of PBMCs.

CDR3 amino acids: CASSLGDEASTGELFF. CDR3 DNA sequence: TGTGCCAGCAGCTTAGGGGATGAGGCGAGCACCGGGGAGCTGTTTTTT. The J gene is TRBJ2-2, the V gene TRBV11-2; D not certain. There are 16 residues in the CDR3. Germline loops: CDR1 SGHAT, CDR2 FQNNGV. The V and J ends lost 1 base and 4 bases respectively, with 13 bases between them.